These 8 T cell receptor beta chains came from one sample sequenced in a study of response to subunit inactivated influenza vaccine. MiXCR, run by TCRdb on the RT-PCR reads, gives a single entry per CDR3 protein. The table has 170,000 or so distinct CDR3 sequences, roughly a tenth seen once; the top ten hold around 35%. The sequencing here drew on CD8+ T cells sorted from PBMCs, taken 23 months after vaccination. The source is a man aged 50 to 69 who received an inactivated influenza vaccine.

This clonotype came up a few times. The V and J genes are TRBV10-2 and TRBJ2-5; 11 bases are shared with TRBD2. This CDR3 is built from 14 residues. Germline loops: CDR1 WSHSY, CDR2 SAAADI. V shed 4 bases, J shed 2 bases, and the junction held 0 bases outside the gene matches. The CDR3 loop reads CASSGLAGQETQYF. The CDR3 nucleotides are TGCGCCAGCAGTGGACTAGCGGGGCAAGAGACCCAGTACTTC.

This rearrangement joins TRBV30 to TRBJ2-2; D unclear. Per the germline V gene, CDR1 is GTSNPN and CDR2 is SVGIG (reference sequence). V was shortened by 1 base and J by 0 bases, with 3 bases between the two germline ends. The CDR3 contains 13 residues. CDR3 sequence reads: CAWSATNTGELFF. CDR3 DNA: TGTGCCTGGAGTGCGACGAACACCGGGGAGCTGTTTTTT. Full variable domain (missing parts from reference TRBV30 and TRBJ2-2): SQTIHQWPATLVQPVGSPLSLECTVEGTSNPNLYWYRQAAGRGLQLLFYSVGIGQISSEVPQNLSASRPQDRQFILSSKKLLLSDSGFYLCAWSATNTGELFFGEGSRLTVL.

This chain uses TRBV5-1 with TRBJ2-7, with TRBD2 matching 12 bases. CDR3 size: 15 residues. Germline-derived CDR1 and CDR2 are SGHRS and YFSETQ. Losses at the gene ends were 5 bases for V and 4 bases for J; bases not matched to a gene: 7. The CDR3 reads CASSLTSGSFYEQYV. CDR3 bases: TGCGCCAGCAGTTTGACTAGCGGGAGTTTTTACGAGCAGTACGTC.

This rearrangement joins TRBV29-1 to TRBJ2-5, with TRBD2 matching 8 bases. From germline, CDR1 is SQVTM and CDR2 ANQGSEA. The V gene end was trimmed by 5 bases and the J gene end by 8 bases; junction bases not matched to a gene: 7. CDR3 length equals 12 residues. Here the CDR3 reads CSVWQGLDTQYF. In DNA, the CDR3 is TGCAGCGTTTGGCAGGGACTAGATACCCAGTACTTC.

The count of this clonotype is one. A much larger clone differs by one base, so this may be a read error. This CDR3 reads CSARDLLGADGQETQYF. In DNA form, the CDR3 reads TGCAGTGCTAGAGATCTGTTGGGGGCGGATGGCCAAGAGACCCAGTACTTC. The rearrangement joins TRBV20-1 to TRBJ2-5; D may be TRBD1 (6 bases). The V end was cut by 0 bases, the J end by 1 base, with 18 bases between. The CDR3 runs to 17 residues. The germline V gene has CDR1 DFQATT and CDR2 SNEGSKA (reference sequence).

This sequence joins TRBV11-2 and TRBJ1-2, with D hard to call. This CDR3 spans 14 amino acids. The germline V gene has CDR1 SGHAT and CDR2 FQNNGV. V was pared by 5 bases and J by 4 bases, with 14 bases between. CDR3 loop: CASSHAGGLYGYTF. The CDR3 DNA follows: TGTGCCAGCAGCCATGCCGGAGGGCTCTATGGCTACACCTTC.

This clonotype turned up a few times. The V gene is TRBV6-1, the J gene TRBJ1-5, with 10 bases fitting TRBD1. Trimming cost V 6 bases and J 3 bases; bases outside gene matches: 5. CDR1 MNHNS and CDR2 SASEGT come from the germline V gene. The CDR3 runs to 15 residues. The CDR3 coding sequence is TGTGCCAGCAGCTTCGGGACAGGGGACAATCAGCCCCAGCATTTT. Translating it yields CASSFGTGDNQPQHF.

In this sample, this clonotype turned up a few times. V and J are TRBV6-2 or TRBV6-3 and TRBJ2-1; D gene unclear. The germline CDR1 and CDR2 sequences are MNHEY and SVGEGT. The CDR3 is 15 residues long. Deletions cut 8 bases from V and 0 bases from J, with 14 bases between. The DNA of the CDR3 is TGTGCCAGCTCCGGACGACTGAGCTCCTACAATGAGCAGTTCTTC. It yields the protein CASSGRLSSYNEQFF.